The clone carrying this TCR beta chain was counted between two and nine times. Its specificity is unknown. This CDR3 spans 16 amino acids. The V gene lost 3 bases and the J gene lost 0 bases, with 15 bases spanning the gap. This entry comes from a study of CD8 T cells in ankylosing spondylitis. General study points: Disease-linked clones bore a CD8+ phenotype, appearing relatively rarely in peripheral blood. Reported data indicate significant enrichment of disease-linked clones within matched ankylosing spondylitis synovial fluid. Blood from ankylosing spondylitis patients appeared to carry a characteristic eight-variant TCR beta motif.

The authors made TCR beta libraries by quantitative 5'-RACE with molecular barcodes. TCRdb re-called the 5' RACE reads through MiXCR, storing one row per CDR3 protein. The table lists about 220,000 distinct CDR3 sequences, 18% of them singletons. This clonotype was sampled from a male donor with ankylosing spondylitis. Material for sequencing was blood, either unsorted or a sorted T cell fraction (not recorded which). The gene calls are TRBV12-3 or TRBV12-4 and TRBJ2-7; TRBD1 is a possible D gene (6 bases). The CDR3 nucleotides read TGTGCCAGCAGTTTCTCAGGGGATTTTGGCTCCTACGAGCAGTACTTC. Its translation: CASSFSGDFGSYEQYF.